This entry lists 23 T cell receptor beta chains sequenced from one sample in a study of shared clonotypes between healthy human individuals. Clones were read by immunoSEQ multiplex PCR, and TCRdb kept only the in-frame ones, dropping some. The table lists approximately 740,000 clones, roughly 92% of them singletons, with more than 20% in the top ten. It was CD45RO-negative cells, positively selected for CCR7, that made up naive CD8 cells, with terminally differentiated effector memory CD45RA+ cells excluded. Material: naive CD8+ T cells sorted from blood. These receptors were obtained from a man younger than 45 in good health.

The chain employs TRBV7-9 and TRBJ2-5; D is unresolved. This CDR3 region has 16 residues. V was pared by 5 bases and J by 0 bases, with 16 bases between. Germline V lookup: CDR1 SEHNR, CDR2 FQNEAQ (reference sequence). The CDR3 reads CASSLDSGINQETQYF. In DNA, the CDR3 is TGTGCCAGCAGCCTAGATTCCGGAATCAACCAAGAGACCCAGTACTTC.

The chain employs TRBV21-1 and TRBJ1-2. TRBV21-1 is termed a pseudogene. This CDR3 spans 13 amino acids. The CDR3 DNA sequence: TGTGCCAGCAGCAATCAACAGACTGATGGCTACACCTTC. Its translation: CASSNQQTDGYTF.

In this sample, this clone turned up a few times. The chain employs TRBV27 and TRBJ1-2; 7 bases map to TRBD1. Germline loops: CDR1 MNHEY, CDR2 SMNVEV (reference sequence). The CDR3 length is 12 residues. Germline trimming cut 6 bases from V and 4 bases from J; bases unmatched to any gene: 2. This CDR3 is CASSAGGYGYTF. The CDR3 DNA reads as TGTGCCAGCAGCGCAGGGGGCTATGGCTACACCTTC.

The chain carries TRBV6-1 and TRBJ2-3; D gene unclear. This CDR3 is built from 15 residues. Per germline, CDR1 MNHNS and CDR2 SASEGT. Trimming stripped 5 bases from V and 1 base from J, with 13 bases between. Written as DNA, the CDR3 is TGTGCCAGCAGTACTCCGGGCCCCCGCACAGATACGCAGTATTTT. Translating gives CASSTPGPRTDTQYF.

The rearrangement joins TRBV7-6 to TRBJ2-3, with 7 nucleotides matching TRBD2. The germline V gene encodes CDR1 SGHVS and CDR2 FNYEAQ. The junction had 6 bases not matched to a gene; V was cut back by 1 base and J by 5 bases. CDR3 length: 15 amino acids. The chain's CDR3 is CASSLEAGEGDTQYF. DNA for the CDR3: TGTGCCAGCAGCTTAGAGGCGGGAGAAGGAGATACGCAGTATTTT.

This sequence joins TRBV4-3 and TRBJ2-7; the match to TRBD2 covers 11 bases. J gave up 5 bases and V 1 base, and 4 bases lay outside the gene matches. Germline CDR1 is LGHNA and CDR2 is YSLEER. The CDR3 totals 15 residues. CDR3 bases: TGCGCCAGCAGCCAAGGAGAACTAGCGGGAGACGAGCAGTACTTC. Its protein is CASSQGELAGDEQYF.

This chain links TRBV27 with TRBJ2-7; D remains unclear. The V end lost 10 bases, the J end lost 4 bases, and 14 bases lay between the germline ends. Looked up from germline, CDR1 is MNHEY and CDR2 is SMNVEV (reference sequence). The CDR3 consists of 12 residues. CDR3 protein: CATQGSPYEQYF. CDR3 in DNA: TGTGCCACCCAAGGCAGCCCTTACGAGCAGTACTTC.

The genes are TRBV28 and TRBJ2-1; TRBD2 agrees at 10 bases. V trimming: 4 bases; J trimming: 5 bases; junction bases outside the gene matches: 8. In germline, CDR1 is MDHEN, CDR2 SYDVKM. This CDR3 region has 16 residues. CDR3 sequence (DNA): TGTGCCAGCAGTTATTTAGCGGGAGGACGAGACAATGAGCAGTTCTTC. It encodes CASSYLAGGRDNEQFF.

This clone was seen just once. The rearrangement uses TRBV7-9 and TRBJ1-5; no clear D. Germline V gene data show CDR1 as SEHNR and CDR2 as FQNEAQ (reference sequence). The CDR3 runs to 15 residues. V was pared by 2 bases and J by 2 bases, with 10 bases between. The CDR3 sequence is CASSLTDGRNQPQHF. The CDR3 DNA reads TGTGCCAGCAGCTTAACGGACGGACGCAATCAGCCCCAGCATTTT.

The V call is TRBV4-3, the J call TRBJ2-1, with 7 bases aligning to TRBD2. Trimming took 0 bases from V and 0 from J; bases not matched to a gene: 17. Per the germline V gene, CDR1 is LGHNA and CDR2 is YSLEER. The CDR3 length is 21 residues. The CDR3 here is CASSQEGPRLSGSSSYNEQFF. In DNA form, the CDR3 reads TGCGCCAGCAGCCAAGAGGGGCCGAGACTTAGCGGGTCGAGCTCCTACAATGAGCAGTTCTTC.

The genes are TRBV11-2 and TRBJ2-7, with TRBD2 matching 12 bases. The CDR3 length is 17 residues. Losses at the gene ends were 8 bases for V and 5 bases for J; bases not matched to a gene: 16. Germline lookup yields CDR1 SGHAT and CDR2 FQNNGV. CDR3 in amino acids: CASGTGTSGFEGDEQYF. CDR3 sequence (DNA): TGTGCCAGCGGAACAGGGACTAGCGGGTTTGAAGGGGACGAGCAGTACTTC.

In this sample, this clone turned up once. The chain uses TRBV29-1 and TRBJ1-2, with a tentative D call TRBD1 (5 bases). The germline CDR1 and CDR2 sequences are SQVTM and ANQGSEA. This CDR3 is built from 14 residues. V was shortened by 4 bases and J by 4 bases, with 16 bases between the two germline ends. The CDR3 sequence: CSVGPALGGYGYTF. The CDR3 DNA reads TGCAGCGTTGGCCCAGCCTTGGGGGGCTATGGCTACACCTTC.

This clone was found once. The sample holds other DNA sequences that translate to the same CDR3. The chain combines TRBV29-1 with TRBJ2-7; 8 bases are a match to TRBD1. Germline CDR1 SQVTM, CDR2 ANQGSEA. The CDR3 is 13 residues long. The trim removed 6 bases at V and 0 bases at J, leaving 4 bases unmatched. CDR3 DNA: TGCAGCGTCAGGACAGGGAACTCCTACGAGCAGTACTTC. This codes for CSVRTGNSYEQYF.

This clone was observed a single time. CDR3 residues: CASSDMNGYGKNIQYF. The CDR3 DNA reads TGTGCCAGCAGTGATATGAACGGCTATGGCAAAAACATTCAGTACTTC. The chain uses TRBV2 and TRBJ2-4; D is ambiguous. The CDR3 spans 16 residues. Trimming cost V 3 bases and J 3 bases, with 15 bases left between them. Germline V lookup: CDR1 SNHLY, CDR2 FYNNEI.

The V gene is TRBV27, the J gene TRBJ2-7, with D possibly TRBD1 on 5 matching bases. V was clipped by 4 bases and J by 1 base, with 17 bases between them. Germline V gene sequence: CDR1 MNHEY, CDR2 SMNVEV (reference sequence). This CDR3 spans 16 amino acids. The CDR3 sequence: CASSSPSRDNSYEQYF. CDR3 DNA sequence: TGTGCCAGCAGTTCGCCCTCCAGGGATAATTCCTACGAGCAGTACTTC.

This chain joins TRBV7-9 and TRBJ2-1; D call uncertain. The V gene's germline CDR1 is SEHNR and CDR2 FQNEAQ (reference sequence). CDR3 length equals 12 residues. Deletions cut 5 bases from V and 5 bases from J, with 7 bases between. CDR3 sequence (DNA): TGTGCCAGCAGCGGCAGAAACAATGAGCAGTTCTTC. It is translated as CASSGRNNEQFF.

The rearrangement links TRBV29-1 to TRBJ2-7; weak D call: TRBD2 (6 bases). V was clipped by 5 bases and J by 0 bases, with 14 bases between them. The CDR3 consists of 14 residues. Germline CDR1 reads SQVTM; CDR2 reads ANQGSEA. The CDR3 spells CSVSGLGSSYEQYF. The CDR3 DNA reads TGCAGCGTTTCGGGACTTGGGAGCTCCTACGAGCAGTACTTC.

The J gene is TRBJ1-4, the V gene TRBV7-2; no definite D call. The CDR3 is made up of 14 amino acids. The V gene's germline CDR1 is SGHTA and CDR2 FQGNSA. Between the trimmed V and J ends, which lost 5 bases and 7 bases, there was a span of 14 bases. CDR3 amino acids: CASSRVARLEKLFF. CDR3 DNA sequence: TGTGCCAGCAGCCGGGTGGCACGTCTTGAAAAACTGTTTTTT.

This clone was detected only once. The gene calls are TRBV7-2 and TRBJ2-5; 9 nucleotides line up with TRBD1. The CDR3 runs 16 residues. The V gene's germline CDR1 is SGHTA and CDR2 FQGNSA. The V segment lost 4 bases and the J segment 4 bases; nucleotides outside the gene matches: 10. CDR3 amino acids: CASSSPGQGLLETQYF. The CDR3 DNA follows: TGTGCCAGCAGCTCTCCGGGACAGGGTCTTCTAGAGACCCAGTACTTC.

The rearrangement uses TRBV7-9 and TRBJ2-2, with TRBD2 identical over 10 bases. Germline V gives CDR1 SEHNR, CDR2 FQNEAQ (reference sequence). The CDR3 is 15 residues long. Trimming took 3 bases from V and 6 from J; bases not matched to a gene: 4. The CDR3 DNA sequence: TGTGCCAGCAGCTTGGTCCTAGCGGGAGCCGGGGAGCTGTTTTTT. Encoded protein: CASSLVLAGAGELFF.

This chain joins TRBV5-1 and TRBJ2-1; D call uncertain. The germline V gene encodes CDR1 SGHRS and CDR2 YFSETQ. V was pared by 4 bases and J by 5 bases, with 7 bases between. This CDR3 contains 12 residues. The CDR3 nucleotides are TGCGCCAGCAGCCCCTTGGACAATGAGCAGTTCTTC. It translates to CASSPLDNEQFF. The full variable domain, in which reference TRBV5-1 and TRBJ2-1 provide the parts outside the CDR3, is KAGVTQTPRYLIKTRGQQVTLSCSPISGHRSVSWYQQTPGQGLQFLFEYFSETQRNKGNFPGRFSGRQFSNSRSEMNVSTLELGDSALYLCASSPLDNEQFFGPGTRLTVL.

The chain has TRBV9 and TRBJ2-3, with 8 positions matching TRBD2. The CDR3 length is 15 residues. Trimming took 4 bases from V and 4 from J; bases not matched to a gene: 8. The germline V gene encodes CDR1 SGDLS and CDR2 YYNGEE. The CDR3 DNA sequence: TGTGCCAGCAGCCCTTACGGGAGGGTACCAGATACGCAGTATTTT. Translation gives CASSPYGRVPDTQYF.

The chain joins TRBV4-2 to TRBJ2-1; a possible D gene is TRBD2 (6 bases). This CDR3 has 15 residues. The germline V and J ends were trimmed by 5 bases and 0 bases, with 11 bases remaining between them. Germline lookup yields CDR1 LGHNA and CDR2 YNFKEQ. The CDR3: CASSLDGSSYNEQFF. As DNA, the CDR3 is TGTGCCAGCAGCTTGGACGGGAGCTCCTACAATGAGCAGTTCTTC.